Described below is a single T cell receptor (beta chain) sequence and its context. Time point denoted: peripheral blood 6 weeks after treatment start. The patients had locally advanced or metastatic urothelial carcinoma. This specimen belongs to a study of PD-L1 blockade in urothelial cancer. Study at large: The patients first took atezolizumab in about 2014, receiving 1,200 mg intravenously every 3 weeks.

This CDR3 contains 15 residues. Germline V gene lookup returns CDR1 MDHEN and CDR2 SYDVKM. V dropped 11 bases and J dropped 7; count of bases not matched to a gene: 15. Profiled with immunoSEQ multiplex PCR; TCRdb holds only in-frame clones, not every one. Of about 76,000 clones detected, 85% to 95% appear once; the ten largest clones hold over 0.7%. Sequencing used PBMCs, obtained around atezolizumab (anti-PD-L1) treatment. The TCR was taken from a woman older than 75 with urothelial cancer. The chain is built from TRBV28 and TRBJ2-1, with TRBD2 matching over 9 bases. The CDR3, as DNA: TGTGCCGTCTCCGGCGGGAGGGCCGAGGGGAATGAGCAGTTCTTC. Protein sequence: CAVSGGRAEGNEQFF.